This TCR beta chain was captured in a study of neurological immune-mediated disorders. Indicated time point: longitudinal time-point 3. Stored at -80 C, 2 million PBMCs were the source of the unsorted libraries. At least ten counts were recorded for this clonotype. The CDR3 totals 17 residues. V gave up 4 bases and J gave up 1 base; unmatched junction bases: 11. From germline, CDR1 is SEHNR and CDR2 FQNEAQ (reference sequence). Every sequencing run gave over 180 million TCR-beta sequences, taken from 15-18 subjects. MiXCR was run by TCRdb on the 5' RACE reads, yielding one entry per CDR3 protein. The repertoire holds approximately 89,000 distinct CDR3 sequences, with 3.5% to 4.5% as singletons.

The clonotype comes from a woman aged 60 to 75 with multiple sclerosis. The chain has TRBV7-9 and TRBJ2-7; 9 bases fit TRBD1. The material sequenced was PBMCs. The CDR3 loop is CASSYGTGSPGSYEQYF. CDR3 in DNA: TGTGCCAGCAGCTACGGGACAGGGAGCCCAGGGTCCTACGAGCAGTACTTC.